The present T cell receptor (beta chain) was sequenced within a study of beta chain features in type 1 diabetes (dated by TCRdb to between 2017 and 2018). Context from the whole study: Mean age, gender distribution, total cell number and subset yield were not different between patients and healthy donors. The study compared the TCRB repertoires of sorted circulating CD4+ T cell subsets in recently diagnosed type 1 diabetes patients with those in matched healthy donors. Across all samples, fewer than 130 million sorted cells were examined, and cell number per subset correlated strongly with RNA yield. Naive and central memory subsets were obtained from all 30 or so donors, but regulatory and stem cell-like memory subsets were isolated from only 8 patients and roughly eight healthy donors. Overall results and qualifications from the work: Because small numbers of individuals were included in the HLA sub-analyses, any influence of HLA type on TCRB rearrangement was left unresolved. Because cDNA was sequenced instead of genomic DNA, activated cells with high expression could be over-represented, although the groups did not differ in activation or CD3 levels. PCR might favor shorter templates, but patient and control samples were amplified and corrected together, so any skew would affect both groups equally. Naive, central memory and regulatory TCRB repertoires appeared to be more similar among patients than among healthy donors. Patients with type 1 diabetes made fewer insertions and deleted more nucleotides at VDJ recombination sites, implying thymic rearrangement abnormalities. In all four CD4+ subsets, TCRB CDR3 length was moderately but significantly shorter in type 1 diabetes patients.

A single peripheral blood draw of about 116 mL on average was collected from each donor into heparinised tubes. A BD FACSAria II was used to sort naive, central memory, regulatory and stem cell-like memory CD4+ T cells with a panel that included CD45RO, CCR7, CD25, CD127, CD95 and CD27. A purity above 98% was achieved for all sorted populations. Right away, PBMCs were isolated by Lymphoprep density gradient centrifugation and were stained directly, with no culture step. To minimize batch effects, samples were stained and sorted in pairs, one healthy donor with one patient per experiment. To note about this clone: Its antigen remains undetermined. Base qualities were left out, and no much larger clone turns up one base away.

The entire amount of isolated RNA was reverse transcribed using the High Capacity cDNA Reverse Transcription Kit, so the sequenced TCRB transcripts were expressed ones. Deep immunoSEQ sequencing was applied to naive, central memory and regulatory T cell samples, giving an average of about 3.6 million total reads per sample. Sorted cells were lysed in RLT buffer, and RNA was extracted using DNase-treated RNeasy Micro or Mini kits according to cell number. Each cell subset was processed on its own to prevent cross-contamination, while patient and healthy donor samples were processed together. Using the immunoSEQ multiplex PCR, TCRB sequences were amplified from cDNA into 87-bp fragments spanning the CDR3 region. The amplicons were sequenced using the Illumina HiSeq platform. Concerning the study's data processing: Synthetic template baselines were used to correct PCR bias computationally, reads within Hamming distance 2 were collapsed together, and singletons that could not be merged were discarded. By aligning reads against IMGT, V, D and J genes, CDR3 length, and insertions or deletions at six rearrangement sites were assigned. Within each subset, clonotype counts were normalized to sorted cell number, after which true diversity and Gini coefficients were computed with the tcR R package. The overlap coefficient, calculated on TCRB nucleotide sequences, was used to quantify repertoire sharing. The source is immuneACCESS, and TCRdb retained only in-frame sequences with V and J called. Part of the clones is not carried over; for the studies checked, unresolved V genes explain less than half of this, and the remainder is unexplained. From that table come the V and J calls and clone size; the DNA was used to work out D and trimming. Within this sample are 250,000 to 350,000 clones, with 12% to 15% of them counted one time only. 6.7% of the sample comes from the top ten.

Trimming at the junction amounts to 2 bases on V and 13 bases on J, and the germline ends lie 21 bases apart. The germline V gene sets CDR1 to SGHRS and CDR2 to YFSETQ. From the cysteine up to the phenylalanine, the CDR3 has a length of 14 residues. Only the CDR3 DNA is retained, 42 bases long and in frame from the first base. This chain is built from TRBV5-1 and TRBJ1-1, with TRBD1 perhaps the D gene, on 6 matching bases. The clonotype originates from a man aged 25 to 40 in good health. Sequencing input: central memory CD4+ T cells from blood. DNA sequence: TGCGCCAGCAGCTTAGAAACTGTCCCGGGACATTTTTTCTTT. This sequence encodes CASSLETVPGHFFF.